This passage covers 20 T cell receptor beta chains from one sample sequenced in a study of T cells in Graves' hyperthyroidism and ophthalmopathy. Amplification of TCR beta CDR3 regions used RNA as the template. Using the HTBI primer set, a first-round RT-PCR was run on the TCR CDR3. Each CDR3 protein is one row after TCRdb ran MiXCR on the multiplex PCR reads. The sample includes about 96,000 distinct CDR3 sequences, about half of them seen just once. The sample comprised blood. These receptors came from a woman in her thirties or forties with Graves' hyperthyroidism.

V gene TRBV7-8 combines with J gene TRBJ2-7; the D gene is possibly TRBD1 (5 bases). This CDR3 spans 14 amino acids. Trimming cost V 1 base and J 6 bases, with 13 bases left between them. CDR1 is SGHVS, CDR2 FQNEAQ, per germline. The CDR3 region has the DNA TGTGCCAGCAGCTTAGTGGCAGGGAACACCGAGCAGTACTTC. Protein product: CASSLVAGNTEQYF. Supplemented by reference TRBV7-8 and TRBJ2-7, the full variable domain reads GAGVSQSPRYKVAKRGQDVALRCDPISGHVSLFWYQQALGQGPEFLTYFQNEAQLDKSGLPSDRFFAERPEGSVSTLKIQRTQQEDSAVYLCASSLVAGNTEQYFGPGTRLTVT.

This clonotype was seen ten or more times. CDR3 in amino acids: CASSYWGSSYNSPLHF. As DNA, the CDR3 is TGTGCCAGCAGTTATTGGGGCAGCTCCTATAATTCACCCCTCCACTTT. The gene calls are TRBV7-9 and TRBJ1-6; weak D call: TRBD1 (5 bases). Germline V CDR1 and CDR2: SEHNR, FQNEAQ (reference sequence). V was cut by 6 bases and J by 0 bases, with 12 bases left in between. This CDR3 is 16 amino acids long.

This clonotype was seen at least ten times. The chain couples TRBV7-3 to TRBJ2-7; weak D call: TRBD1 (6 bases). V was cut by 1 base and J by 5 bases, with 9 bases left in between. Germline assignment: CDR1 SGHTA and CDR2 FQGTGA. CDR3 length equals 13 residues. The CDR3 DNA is TGTGCCAGCAGCTTAAAGCACAGGGACGAGCAGTACTTC. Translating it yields CASSLKHRDEQYF.

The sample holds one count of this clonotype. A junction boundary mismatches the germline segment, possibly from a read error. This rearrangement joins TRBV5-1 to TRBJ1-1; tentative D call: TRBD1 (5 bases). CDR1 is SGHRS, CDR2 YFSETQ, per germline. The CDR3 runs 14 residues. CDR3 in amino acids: CASSQVSGFTEAFF. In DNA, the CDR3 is TGTGCCAGCAGCCAAGTCTCAGGGTTCACTGAAGCTTTCTTT.

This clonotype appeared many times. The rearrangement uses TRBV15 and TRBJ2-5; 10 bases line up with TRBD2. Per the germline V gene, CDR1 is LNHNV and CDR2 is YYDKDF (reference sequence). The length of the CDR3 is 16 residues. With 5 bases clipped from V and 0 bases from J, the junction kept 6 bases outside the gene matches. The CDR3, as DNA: TGTGCCACCAGCCCGCCGACTAGCGGGTACCAAGAGACCCAGTACTTC. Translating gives CATSPPTSGYQETQYF.

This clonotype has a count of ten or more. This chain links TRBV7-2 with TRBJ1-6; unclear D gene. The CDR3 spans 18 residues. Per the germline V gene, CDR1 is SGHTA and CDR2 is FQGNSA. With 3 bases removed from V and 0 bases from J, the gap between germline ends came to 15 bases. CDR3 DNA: TGTGCCAGCAGCTTGGAAGGACCGCTGAGCTCCTATAATTCACCCCTCCACTTT. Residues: CASSLEGPLSSYNSPLHF.

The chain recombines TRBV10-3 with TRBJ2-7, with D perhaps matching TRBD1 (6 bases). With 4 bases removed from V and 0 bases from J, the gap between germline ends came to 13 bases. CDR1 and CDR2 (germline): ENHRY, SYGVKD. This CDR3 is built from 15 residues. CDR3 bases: TGTGCCATCAGTGTCCCTAGACAGGTCTCCTACGAGCAGTACTTC. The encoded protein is CAISVPRQVSYEQYF.

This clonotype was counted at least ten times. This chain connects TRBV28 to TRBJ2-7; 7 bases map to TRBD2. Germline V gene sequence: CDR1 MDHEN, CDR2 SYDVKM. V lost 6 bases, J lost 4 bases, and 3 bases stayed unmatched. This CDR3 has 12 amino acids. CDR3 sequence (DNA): TGTGCCAGCAGCCGACTAGCTTACGAGCAGTACTTC. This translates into CASSRLAYEQYF.

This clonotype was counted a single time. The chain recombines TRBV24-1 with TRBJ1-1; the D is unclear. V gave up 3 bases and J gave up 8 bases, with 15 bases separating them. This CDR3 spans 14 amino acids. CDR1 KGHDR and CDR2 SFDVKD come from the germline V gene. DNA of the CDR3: TGTGCCACCAGTGATCCTGACCTGGGTCGGGAAGCTTTCTTT. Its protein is CATSDPDLGREAFF.

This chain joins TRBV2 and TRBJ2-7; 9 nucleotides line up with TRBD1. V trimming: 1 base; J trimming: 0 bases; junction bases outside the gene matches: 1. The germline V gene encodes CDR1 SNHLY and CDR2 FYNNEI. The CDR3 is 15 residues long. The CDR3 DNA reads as TGTGCCAGCAGTGAAGGACAGGGGGACTCCTACGAGCAGTACTTC. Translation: CASSEGQGDSYEQYF.

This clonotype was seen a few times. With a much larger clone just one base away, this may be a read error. The CDR3 here is CASSLEGGDAYNSPLHF. The CDR3 coding sequence is TGTGCCAGCAGCTTAGAAGGGGGGGACGCCTATAATTCACCCCTCCACTTT. The V call is TRBV7-3, the J call TRBJ1-6; TRBD1 is a possible D gene (6 bases). This CDR3 comprises 17 residues. Trimming took 2 bases from V and 2 from J, leaving 13 bases between them. The germline gives CDR1 SGHTA, CDR2 FQGTGA.

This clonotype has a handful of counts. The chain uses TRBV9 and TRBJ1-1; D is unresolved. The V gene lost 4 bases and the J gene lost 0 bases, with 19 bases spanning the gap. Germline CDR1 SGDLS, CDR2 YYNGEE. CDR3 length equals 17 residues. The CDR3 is CASSQERQYNMNTEAFF. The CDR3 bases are TGTGCCAGCAGCCAAGAACGTCAGTACAACATGAACACTGAAGCTTTCTTT. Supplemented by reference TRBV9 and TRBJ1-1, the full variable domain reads DSGVTQTPKHLITATGQRVTLRCSPRSGDLSVYWYQQSLDQGLQFLIQYYNGEERAKGNILERFSAQQFPDLHSELNLSSLELGDSALYFCASSQERQYNMNTEAFFGQGTRLTVV.

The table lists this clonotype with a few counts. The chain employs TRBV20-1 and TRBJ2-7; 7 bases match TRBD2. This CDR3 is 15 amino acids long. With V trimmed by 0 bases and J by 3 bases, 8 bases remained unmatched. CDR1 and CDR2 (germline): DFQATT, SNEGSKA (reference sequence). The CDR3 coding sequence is TGCAGTGCTAGAGATAAAGGACTAGGCTACTACGAGCAGTACTTC. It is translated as CSARDKGLGYYEQYF.

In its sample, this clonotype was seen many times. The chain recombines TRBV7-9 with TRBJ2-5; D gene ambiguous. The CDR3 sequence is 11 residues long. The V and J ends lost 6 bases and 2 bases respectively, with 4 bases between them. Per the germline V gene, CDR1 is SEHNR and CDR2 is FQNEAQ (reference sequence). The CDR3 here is CASSWQETQYF. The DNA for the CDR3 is TGTGCCAGCAGTTGGCAAGAGACCCAGTACTTC.

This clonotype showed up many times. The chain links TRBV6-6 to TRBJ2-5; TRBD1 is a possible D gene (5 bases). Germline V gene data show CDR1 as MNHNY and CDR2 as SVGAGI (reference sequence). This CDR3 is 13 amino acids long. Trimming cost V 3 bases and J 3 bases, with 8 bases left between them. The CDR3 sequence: CASSYGQEETQYF. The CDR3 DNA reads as TGTGCCAGCAGTTATGGACAAGAAGAGACCCAGTACTTC.

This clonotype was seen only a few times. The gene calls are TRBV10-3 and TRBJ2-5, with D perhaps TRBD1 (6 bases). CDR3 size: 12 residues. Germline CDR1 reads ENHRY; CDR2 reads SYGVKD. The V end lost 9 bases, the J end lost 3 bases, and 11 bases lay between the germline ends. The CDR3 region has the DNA TGTGCCATTCAAACAGGGAAAGAGACCCAGTACTTC. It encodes CAIQTGKETQYF.

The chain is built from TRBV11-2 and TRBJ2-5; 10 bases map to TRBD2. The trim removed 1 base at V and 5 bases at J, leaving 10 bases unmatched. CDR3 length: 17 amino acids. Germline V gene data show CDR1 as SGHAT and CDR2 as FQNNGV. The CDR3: CASSLVGLAGVRETQYF. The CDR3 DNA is TGTGCCAGCAGCTTAGTAGGGCTAGCGGGAGTCAGGGAGACCCAGTACTTC.

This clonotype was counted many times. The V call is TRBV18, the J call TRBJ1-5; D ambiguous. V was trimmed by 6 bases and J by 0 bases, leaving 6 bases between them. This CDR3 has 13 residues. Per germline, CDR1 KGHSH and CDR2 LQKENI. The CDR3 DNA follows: TGTGCCAGCTCGGCATATAGCAATCAGCCCCAGCATTTT. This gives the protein CASSAYSNQPQHF.

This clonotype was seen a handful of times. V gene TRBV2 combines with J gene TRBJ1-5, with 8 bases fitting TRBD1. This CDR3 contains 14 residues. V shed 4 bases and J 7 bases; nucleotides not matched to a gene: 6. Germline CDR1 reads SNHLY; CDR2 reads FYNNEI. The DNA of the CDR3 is TGTGCCAGCAGTGGGACAGGGATAGGGCAGCCCCAGCATTTT. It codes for CASSGTGIGQPQHF. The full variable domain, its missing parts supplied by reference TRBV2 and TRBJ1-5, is EPEVTQTPSHQVTQMGQEVILRCVPISNHLYFYWYRQILGQKVEFLVSFYNNEISEKSEIFDDQFSVERPDGSNFTLKIRSTKLEDSAMYFCASSGTGIGQPQHFGDGTRLSIL.

The CDR3: CASSQDGRRGGQETQYF. DNA for the CDR3: TGCGCCAGCAGCCAAGATGGGCGGAGGGGTGGACAAGAGACCCAGTACTTC. V usage is TRBV4-1 and J usage is TRBJ2-5; TRBD2 might be the D (6 bases). Germline V gene lookup returns CDR1 MGHRA and CDR2 YSYEKL. Deletions cut 0 bases from V and 2 bases from J, with 16 bases between. The CDR3 is 17 residues long.